This TCR beta chain was sequenced during a study of cytomegalovirus exposure and HLA in healthy donors. The PCR was carried out with 60 Vbeta primers and 13 Jbeta primers. Repertoires were generated with immunoSEQ multiplex PCR, while TCRdb's copy carries only in-frame clones and drops some. The sample shows 95,000 to 150,000 clones, 77% of them seen only once. The clonotype originates from a man between 18 and 29 years old in good health and CMV-seropositive. The sequencing input was PBMCs.

The CDR3 nucleotides read TGTGCCAGCAGCTTACCCCCCTCCAACATTCAGTACTTC. Translating gives CASSLPPSNIQYF. The V and J genes are TRBV7-6 and TRBJ2-4; D gene ambiguous. Germline CDR1 is SGHVS and CDR2 is FNYEAQ. The CDR3 spans 13 residues. Trimming cost V 2 bases and J 7 bases, with 9 bases left between them.